This TCR beta chain originates from a study of T cell clonotyping in hematopoietic cell transplantation. Time point indicated: recipient sample about 28 days before transplant, after cytoreduction. A note on this clone: Its target is not known.

Study outcomes and limitations: Without cell sorting, CD4 versus CD8 contributions remain unresolved. After transplant, recipient diversity fell while pathologically expanded clonotypes grew through day 180.

V lost 5 bases and J lost 2; bases outside the gene matches: 7. CDR1 and CDR2 from the germline V gene are SEHNR and FQNEAQ (reference sequence). This CDR3 has 15 amino acids. Using immunoSEQ multiplex PCR, the repertoire was profiled, and TCRdb retains in-frame clones only, with some absent. The table includes roughly 50,000 clones, 80% to 90% detected once. The chain couples TRBV7-9 to TRBJ2-7, with 9 bases fitting TRBD1. The input for sequencing was peripheral blood mononuclear cells, taken before stem cell transplant. The receptor was isolated from a man aged 60 to 75 with biphenotypic leukemia. Some clones in this sample may be carry-over from other donors' samples. DNA for the CDR3: TGTGCCAGCAGCCCACTGGACAGGGGAACCTACGAGCAGTACTTC. It translates to CASSPLDRGTYEQYF.